This T cell receptor (beta chain) was found in a study of cytomegalovirus exposure and HLA in healthy donors. Study-level points and caveats: It was reportedly the case that the classifier diagnosed cytomegalovirus status with high specificity and sensitivity. In vitro experiments confirmed that three CMV-associated chains were specific for CMV antigens. Most sequenced TCRs were rare (though some public TCRs occurred in many donors).

Sequencing was performed with immunoSEQ multiplex PCR; in TCRdb, only in-frame clones are kept and a portion is missing. The sample includes about 130,000 clones, 80% to 90% of them seen just once. A note on this clone: Its antigen is not identified.

Looked up from germline, CDR1 is SGHRS and CDR2 is YFSETQ. V was clipped by 3 bases and J by 8 bases; unmatched bases: 5. The CDR3 length is 15 residues. Sequenced sample: PBMCs. The origin of this receptor is a woman aged 25-40 years in good health and CMV-seropositive. This chain links TRBV5-1 with TRBJ2-1; 13 nucleotides agree with TRBD2. This CDR3 reads CASSSWTSGSDEQFF. CDR3 DNA: TGCGCCAGCAGCTCCTGGACTAGCGGGAGTGATGAGCAGTTCTTC.